The 16 T cell receptor beta chains in this list originate from one sample, sequenced in a study of blood T cell repertoires in COVID-19. Sequenced by immunoSEQ multiplex PCR; TCRdb stores in-frame clones only, minus some. Here the sample spans approximately 160,000 clones, 85% to 95% being singletons. Sequencing was carried out using peripheral blood. Receptors originate from a man over 45 with acute or convalescent COVID-19.

The chain links TRBV12-3 or TRBV12-4 to TRBJ1-2, with TRBD1 as a possible D gene (6 bases). The CDR3 covers 13 residues. Trimming removed 5 bases from V and 2 bases from J, with 9 bases in between. CDR3 amino acids: CASSIQGNYGYTF. CDR3 DNA sequence: TGTGCCAGCAGTATACAGGGAAACTATGGCTACACCTTC.

CDR3 amino acids: CASSMGQGGGPQHF. Written as DNA, the CDR3 is TGTGCCAGTAGTATGGGGCAGGGGGGTGGGCCCCAGCATTTT. The chain carries TRBV19 and TRBJ1-5; 7 bases map to TRBD1. The length of the CDR3 is 14 residues. Germline loops: CDR1 LNHDA, CDR2 SQIVND (reference sequence). V was clipped by 3 bases and J by 9 bases; unmatched bases: 8.

The chain uses TRBV5-1 and TRBJ2-3; maybe TRBD2 (5 bases). CDR3 length: 13 amino acids. V lost 2 bases to trimming and J lost 2 bases, with 6 bases between them. The germline CDR1 and CDR2 sequences are SGHRS and YFSETQ. The CDR3 DNA reads as TGCGCCAGCAGCTTCGGGAACACAGATACGCAGTATTTT. It translates to CASSFGNTDTQYF. Together with reference TRBV5-1 and TRBJ2-3, the CDR3 gives the full variable domain: KAGVTQTPRYLIKTRGQQVTLSCSPISGHRSVSWYQQTPGQGLQFLFEYFSETQRNKGNFPGRFSGRQFSNSRSEMNVSTLELGDSALYLCASSFGNTDTQYFGPGTRLTVL.

The gene calls are TRBV4-1 and TRBJ2-5; 8 bases are a match to TRBD1. The V and J ends lost 2 bases and 7 bases, in that order; junction bases with no gene match: 15. The CDR3 runs to 17 residues. CDR1 and CDR2 from the germline V gene are MGHRA and YSYEKL. CDR3 region: CASSQIDGQGKVVTQYF. CDR3 nucleotides: TGCGCCAGCAGCCAAATTGACGGACAGGGAAAAGTAGTGACCCAGTACTTC.

The chain employs TRBV28 and TRBJ1-1; maybe TRBD1 (5 bases). The CDR3 is 13 amino acids. The germline V gene encodes CDR1 MDHEN and CDR2 SYDVKM. V lost 3 bases, J lost 5 bases, and 10 bases lay in between. The CDR3 protein is CASSLGGRTEAFF. The CDR3 coding sequence is TGTGCCAGCAGTTTGGGGGGACGAACTGAAGCTTTCTTT.

V is TRBV11-1 and J is TRBJ1-5; tentatively, D is TRBD1 (5 bases). The CDR3 consists of 14 residues. V shed 5 bases and J shed 3 bases, with 11 bases lying between them. Germline V gene sequence: CDR1 SGHAT, CDR2 FQDESV (reference sequence). CDR3 DNA: TGTGCCAGCAGCCAGGGAGGCAACAATCAGCCCCAGCATTTT. Residues: CASSQGGNNQPQHF.

The chain has TRBV3-1 (or the pseudogene TRBV3-2) and TRBJ2-3; 7 bases align to TRBD2. Losses at the gene ends were 2 bases for V and 10 bases for J; bases not matched to a gene: 6. The CDR3 is made up of 13 amino acids. Germline assignment: CDR1 LGHDT and CDR2 YNNKEL (reference sequence). CDR3 amino acids: CASSQSEAGAQYF. CDR3 bases: TGTGCCAGCAGCCAATCAGAGGCGGGGGCGCAGTATTTT.

This chain connects TRBV2 to TRBJ1-5, with a tentative D call TRBD1 (5 bases). The CDR3 loop spans 14 amino acids. The germline V and J ends were trimmed by 6 bases and 3 bases, with 12 bases remaining between them. CDR1 SNHLY and CDR2 FYNNEI come from the germline V gene. CDR3 DNA sequence: TGTGCCAGCAGGTACCAGGGTTACAATCAGCCCCAGCATTTT. Its protein is CASRYQGYNQPQHF. Filled out from reference TRBV2 and TRBJ1-5, the complete variable domain reads EPEVTQTPSHQVTQMGQEVILRCVPISNHLYFYWYRQILGQKVEFLVSFYNNEISEKSEIFDDQFSVERPDGSNFTLKIRSTKLEDSAMYFCASRYQGYNQPQHFGDGTRLSIL.

Points on this clone: The identical CDR3 is also encoded by other nucleotide sequences in the sample. V usage is TRBV9 and J usage is TRBJ2-7; no reliable D call. CDR1 SGDLS and CDR2 YYNGEE come from the germline V gene. The CDR3 length is 13 residues. V was shortened by 0 bases and J by 0 bases, with 4 bases between the two germline ends. The CDR3 region is CASSVGGSYEQYF. The CDR3 DNA reads as TGTGCCAGCAGCGTAGGCGGCTCCTACGAGCAGTACTTC.

The table lists this clone with a few counts. The chain couples TRBV3-1 (or the pseudogene TRBV3-2) to TRBJ2-3, with 7 bases aligning to TRBD2. After removal of 4 bases from V and 0 bases from J, the junction contained 7 bases not matched to a gene. The CDR3 runs 16 residues. Germline loops: CDR1 LGHDT, CDR2 YNNKEL (reference sequence). This CDR3 reads CASSRRSSGSTDTQYF. CDR3 sequence (DNA): TGTGCCAGCAGCCGTCGTTCTAGCGGTAGCACAGATACGCAGTATTTT.

The chain has TRBV7-9 and TRBJ2-5, with D possibly matching TRBD2 (6 bases). CDR1 is SEHNR and CDR2 is FQNEAQ in the germline V gene (reference sequence). This CDR3 comprises 17 residues. With 2 bases removed from V and 5 bases from J, the gap between germline ends came to 21 bases. The CDR3 spells CASSLQNLAVSAETQYF. CDR3 in DNA: TGTGCCAGCAGCTTACAAAACTTAGCGGTATCAGCTGAGACCCAGTACTTC.

The table lists this clone with a count of one. The rearrangement joins TRBV18 to TRBJ1-1, with 7 bases matching TRBD1. The CDR3 sequence is 15 residues long. With 0 bases clipped from V and 3 bases from J, the junction kept 4 bases outside the gene matches. CDR1 is KGHSH and CDR2 is LQKENI in the germline V gene. CDR3 DNA: TGTGCCAGCTCACCACCGAACAGGGGTGACACTGAAGCTTTCTTT. This codes for CASSPPNRGDTEAFF.

This sequence joins TRBV6-1 and TRBJ2-1, with D possibly being TRBD1 (5 bases). The CDR3 is 13 amino acids. V gave up 3 bases and J gave up 8 bases, with 11 bases separating them. CDR1 is MNHNS, CDR2 SASEGT, per germline. The CDR3 loop is CASSEVQGYEQFF. As DNA, the CDR3 is TGTGCCAGCAGTGAGGTGCAGGGCTATGAGCAGTTCTTC.

This clone was counted once. The chain carries TRBV4-3 and TRBJ1-1; 7 bases are a match to TRBD1. There are 14 residues in the CDR3. The J segment lost 3 bases and the V segment lost 2 bases, leaving 3 bases of the junction unmatched. CDR1 is LGHNA, CDR2 YSLEER, per germline. CDR3 DNA sequence: TGCGCCAGCAGCCAAAGACAGGGTTACACTGAAGCTTTCTTT. Protein sequence: CASSQRQGYTEAFF.

The V gene is TRBV19, the J gene TRBJ1-2, with TRBD1 matching 8 bases. This CDR3 region has 15 residues. After removal of 7 bases from V and 2 bases from J, the junction contained 9 bases not matched to a gene. Germline V gene sequence: CDR1 LNHDA, CDR2 SQIVND (reference sequence). CDR3 residues: CASTLGAGGNYGYTF. The CDR3 nucleotides are TGTGCCAGTACCCTAGGGGCAGGGGGCAACTATGGCTACACCTTC.

The rearrangement links TRBV16 to TRBJ1-5, with TRBD1 identical over 7 bases. The CDR3 length is 15 residues. CDR1 and CDR2 (germline): KGHSY, FQNENV. V shed 2 bases, J shed 6 bases, and the junction held 7 bases outside the gene matches. CDR3 sequence reads: CASSQQRGGGQPQHF. In DNA form, the CDR3 reads TGTGCCAGCAGCCAACAGCGAGGGGGCGGTCAGCCCCAGCATTTT.